Listed here is a single T cell receptor (beta chain). Its target is not known. Trimming shortened V by 2 bases and J by 4 bases, and 9 bases separated the two germline ends. Per germline, CDR1 MRHNA and CDR2 SNTAGT. This CDR3 comprises 15 residues. Assay used: immunoSEQ multiplex PCR; TCRdb lists only in-frame clones, some missing. The table includes more than 150,000 clones, about nine tenths detected once. The data belong to a study of T cell responses to AZD1222 COVID-19 vaccine. Broader study findings: Possibly, clonal diversity was underestimated; donors were largely white British and included more females. Compared with day 0, the breadth and depth of the Spike-specific TCR repertoire rose significantly after two doses of AZD1222. Researchers took repertoire samples only after the peak T cell response had come.

Recipients boosted at about 4 weeks or about 12 weeks are pooled. The sequence was collected from an adult who received the AZD1222 COVID-19 vaccine. The sequencing here drew on peripheral blood, taken 28 days after the second AZD1222 dose. This rearrangement joins TRBV6-4 to TRBJ2-6; D is uncertain. The CDR3 region is CASSDPGSGANVLTF. The CDR3, as DNA: TGTGCCAGCAGTGACCCCGGGTCCGGGGCCAACGTCCTGACTTTC.